This T cell receptor (beta chain) is from a study of blood T cells in healthy people across ages. Study observations and caveats: Without sorted subsets, naive and antigen-experienced compartments could not be conclusively compared.

The CDR3 extends over 15 amino acids. V was clipped by 5 bases and J by 0 bases, with 14 bases between them. Per the germline V gene, CDR1 is MGHDK and CDR2 is SYGVNS. The use of a sample-barcoded 5' primer and a J-beta primer mix characterized a second PCR of roughly 6 to 11 cycles. TCRdb reprocessed the 5' RACE reads via MiXCR and lists one record per CDR3 protein. The data show about 1.1 million distinct CDR3 sequences, roughly two fifths seen once. This clonotype was picked up a small number of times. The antigen remains unidentified. Donors ranged from 6 to 90 years old and were healthy Caucasians in Russia.

The rearrangement uses TRBV25-1 and TRBJ2-7; D unresolved. This sequence was found in a man aged 18 to 30 in good health. What was sequenced was blood. This chain's CDR3 is CASSNQDGSSYEQYF. The CDR3 coding sequence is TGTGCCAGCAGTAATCAGGACGGAAGCTCCTACGAGCAGTACTTC.